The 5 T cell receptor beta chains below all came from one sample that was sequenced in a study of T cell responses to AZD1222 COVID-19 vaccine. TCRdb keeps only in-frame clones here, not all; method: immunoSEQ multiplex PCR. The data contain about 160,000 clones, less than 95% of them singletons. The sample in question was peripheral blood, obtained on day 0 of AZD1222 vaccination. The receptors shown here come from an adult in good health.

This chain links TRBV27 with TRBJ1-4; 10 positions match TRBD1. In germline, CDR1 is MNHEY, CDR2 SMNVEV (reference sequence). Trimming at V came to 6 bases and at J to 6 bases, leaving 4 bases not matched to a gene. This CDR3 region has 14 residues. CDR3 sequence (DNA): TGTGCCAGCAGGGGACAGGGGAGTTATGAAAAACTGTTTTTT. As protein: CASRGQGSYEKLFF.

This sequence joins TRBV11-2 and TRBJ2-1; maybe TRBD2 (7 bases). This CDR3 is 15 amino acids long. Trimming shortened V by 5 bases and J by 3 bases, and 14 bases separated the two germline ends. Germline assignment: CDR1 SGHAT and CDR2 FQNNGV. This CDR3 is CASSHGGGGYNEQFF. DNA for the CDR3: TGTGCCAGCAGCCATGGAGGGGGGGGCTACAATGAGCAGTTCTTC.

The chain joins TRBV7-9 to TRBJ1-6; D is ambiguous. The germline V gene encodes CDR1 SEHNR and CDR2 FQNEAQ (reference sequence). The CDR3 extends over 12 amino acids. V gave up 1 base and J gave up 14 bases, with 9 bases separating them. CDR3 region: CASSLVGWALHF. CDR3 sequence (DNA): TGTGCCAGCAGCTTAGTAGGATGGGCCCTCCACTTT.

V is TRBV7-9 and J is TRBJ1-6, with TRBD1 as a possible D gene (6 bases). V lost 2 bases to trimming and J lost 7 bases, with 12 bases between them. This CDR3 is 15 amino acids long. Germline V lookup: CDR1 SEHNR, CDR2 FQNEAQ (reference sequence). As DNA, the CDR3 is TGTGCCAGCAGCTTAATGGGGGCCTCCAATTCACCCCTCCACTTT. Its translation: CASSLMGASNSPLHF.

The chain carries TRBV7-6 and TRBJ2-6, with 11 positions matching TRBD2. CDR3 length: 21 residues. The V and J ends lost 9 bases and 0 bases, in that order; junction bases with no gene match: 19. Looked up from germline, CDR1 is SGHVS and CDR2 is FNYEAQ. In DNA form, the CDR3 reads TGTGCCAGTGTCCCCTCGATCGTGGCTAGCGGGGGGCTCTCTGGGGCCAACGTCCTGACTTTC. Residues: CASVPSIVASGGLSGANVLTF.